A single sample is the source of the 5 T cell receptor beta chains below, sequenced in a study of spatial heterogeneity in lung cancer. These receptors lack a known antigen. Time point: sample taken at primary tumor resection. Each CDR3 protein gets one entry after TCRdb re-called the 5' RACE reads with MiXCR. The table records 15,000 to 20,000 distinct CDR3 sequences, roughly 5.7% of them present only once. Findings and limits, study-wide: Counts that tracked tumor mutation counts were those of expanded intratumoral alpha and beta TCRs.

The input for sequencing was lung tumor tissue, taken at surgery. These TCRs come from a female donor with early-stage non-small cell lung cancer.

Comments on this clonotype: With the library built for alpha chains, this beta chain is off target and its frequency is not meaningful. Here the CDR3 DNA reads TGTGCCAGCAGCCCTTCCGGATACGAGCAGTACTTC. As protein: CASSPSGYEQYF. V usage is TRBV12-3 or TRBV12-4 and J usage is TRBJ2-7; no definite D call. This CDR3 has 12 amino acids. With 6 bases removed from V and 4 bases from J, the gap between germline ends came to 10 bases.

In its sample, this clonotype ranks as medium-sized. This beta chain slipped into a library made for alpha chains as a stray read, so its size is not meaningful. The J gene is TRBJ2-2, the V gene TRBV2; tentatively, D is TRBD2 (5 bases). Germline V gene data show CDR1 as SNHLY and CDR2 as FYNNEI. The V gene lost 6 bases and the J gene lost 3 bases, with 8 bases spanning the gap. The CDR3 totals 13 residues. DNA of the CDR3: TGTGCCAGCAGGTTCGGGGACACCGGGGAGCTGTTTTTT. Translation gives CASRFGDTGELFF.

This clonotype was picked up many times. The size of this beta chain means little, since it is a stray read in a library made for alpha chains. This chain connects TRBV27 to TRBJ2-7; 8 bases agree with TRBD2. CDR1 and CDR2 (germline): MNHEY, SMNVEV (reference sequence). This CDR3 is built from 15 residues. The junction had 8 bases not matched to a gene; V was cut back by 5 bases and J by 2 bases. CDR3: CASSKGLVKPYEQYF. The CDR3 DNA reads as TGTGCCAGCAGTAAGGGACTAGTAAAACCCTACGAGCAGTACTTC.

This clonotype was recorded many times. Within a library made for alpha chains, this beta chain is off target, and its count is uninformative. The chain links TRBV12-3 or TRBV12-4 to TRBJ2-3; TRBD2 matches at 9 bases. V dropped 6 bases and J dropped 4; count of bases not matched to a gene: 11. This CDR3 is built from 16 residues. For the CDR3, the DNA is TGTGCCAGCAGCTATGGTTGGACTAGCGTCCCAGATACGCAGTATTTT. Its protein is CASSYGWTSVPDTQYF.

Details on this clonotype: Being off target in a library aimed at alpha chains, this beta chain has a size of little meaning. J is TRBJ2-5 and V is TRBV7-8; 11 bases match TRBD2. Germline V lookup: CDR1 SGHVS, CDR2 FQNEAQ. The CDR3 totals 17 residues. Trimming took 3 bases from V and 4 from J; bases not matched to a gene: 10. CDR3 DNA: TGTGCCAGCAGCTTGGGCCCGCTAGCGGGAGGCCGAGAGACCCAGTACTTC. Translating gives CASSLGPLAGGRETQYF.